This T cell receptor (beta chain) was profiled in a study of T cell responses to AZD1222 COVID-19 vaccine. V lost 7 bases to trimming and J lost 4 bases, with 16 bases between them. CDR1 is SNHLY and CDR2 is FYNNEI in the germline V gene. The CDR3 contains 15 residues. The assay was immunoSEQ multiplex PCR, and TCRdb's table has in-frame clones only and misses some. The table shows over 130,000 clones, with roughly 90% occurring only once. Combined were second doses at about 4 or about 12 weeks. This clone was recorded only once. What it binds is not known. Study outcomes and limitations: Clonal diversity was possibly underestimated, and the donors were mostly white British, with more females. Only after the peak T cell response were repertoires sampled.

The clonotype was recovered from an adult who received the AZD1222 COVID-19 vaccine. The V call is TRBV2, the J call TRBJ2-2; maybe TRBD2 (5 bases). The sequences come from peripheral blood, collected 28 days after the second AZD1222 dose. The CDR3, as DNA: TGTGCCAGCATGTCGGGGTCCCGGAGCACCGGGGAGCTGTTTTTT. It encodes CASMSGSRSTGELFF. Together with reference TRBV2 and TRBJ2-2, the CDR3 gives the full variable domain: EPEVTQTPSHQVTQMGQEVILRCVPISNHLYFYWYRQILGQKVEFLVSFYNNEISEKSEIFDDQFSVERPDGSNFTLKIRSTKLEDSAMYFCASMSGSRSTGELFFGEGSRLTVL.